A single sample is the source of the 16 T cell receptor beta chains below, sequenced in a study of shared clonotypes between healthy human individuals. The naive CD8 population came from CD45RO-negative cells selected for CCR7, without terminally differentiated effector memory CD45RA+ cells. TCRdb's table, derived via immunoSEQ multiplex PCR, lists solely in-frame clones and lacks some. The sample lists about 2.2 million clones, around 95% occurring once. Sequences were obtained from naive CD8+ T cells from PBMCs. The origin of the receptors is a man in his late teens or twenties in good health. Some clones in this sample may be carry-over from other donors' samples.

The chain is built from TRBV28 and TRBJ1-1; D not certain. The V end was cut by 3 bases, the J end by 11 bases, with 16 bases between. The CDR3 loop spans 13 amino acids. CDR1 is MDHEN, CDR2 SYDVKM, per germline. As DNA, the CDR3 is TGTGCCAGCAGTTTTTCCCCATGGAGTGACGCTTTCTTT. This translates into CASSFSPWSDAFF.

This clone was counted a few times. CDR3 DNA: TGTGCCAGCAGTTTCCCTTCCACGGTTGGTGACACTGAAGCTTTCTTT. Translated, it gives CASSFPSTVGDTEAFF. The genes are TRBV28 and TRBJ1-1; D unresolved. Germline CDR1 reads MDHEN; CDR2 reads SYDVKM. The V end lost 3 bases, the J end lost 3 bases, and 17 bases lay between the germline ends. The length of the CDR3 is 16 residues.

The gene calls are TRBV5-8 and TRBJ1-5; maybe TRBD1 (5 bases). CDR3 length: 13 residues. Germline assignment: CDR1 SGHTS and CDR2 YDEGEE. V was cut by 5 bases and J by 7 bases, with 13 bases left in between. The CDR3 is CASSIPGPQPQHF. The CDR3 coding sequence is TGTGCCAGCAGTATCCCAGGGCCCCAGCCCCAGCATTTT.

The V gene is TRBV7-2, the J gene TRBJ2-1; D is perhaps TRBD2 (5 bases). CDR3 length equals 15 residues. Trimming removed 3 bases at V and 5 bases at J, with 14 bases between. Germline CDR1 SGHTA, CDR2 FQGNSA. In DNA, the CDR3 is TGTGCCAGCAGCTTTGGGAGAATTAATGACAATGAGCAGTTCTTC. The encoded protein is CASSFGRINDNEQFF.

V is TRBV28 and J is TRBJ2-7; 9 bases agree with TRBD2. The ends lost 7 bases at V and 5 bases at J; junction bases unmatched: 9. Germline lookup yields CDR1 MDHEN and CDR2 SYDVKM. CDR3 length: 14 amino acids. CDR3 sequence reads: CASTRTSDGNEQYF. CDR3 nucleotides: TGTGCCAGCACCCGGACTAGCGACGGAAACGAGCAGTACTTC.

This clone was seen a handful of times. The chain has TRBV14 and TRBJ2-3, with 10 bases matching TRBD2. After removal of 4 bases from V and 5 bases from J, the junction contained 6 bases not matched to a gene. Per the germline V gene, CDR1 is SGHDN and CDR2 is FVKESK. This CDR3 spans 15 amino acids. CDR3 bases: TGTGCCAGCAGCCCCCTAGCGGGAGCGGTAGATACGCAGTATTTT. It translates to CASSPLAGAVDTQYF.

This chain uses TRBV19 with TRBJ1-5; 7 positions agree with TRBD1. Germline loops: CDR1 LNHDA, CDR2 SQIVND (reference sequence). The CDR3 has 15 residues. V shed 7 bases, J shed 3 bases, and the junction held 9 bases outside the gene matches. CDR3 DNA sequence: TGTGCCAGTACCGACGTGGGACAGATCAATCAGCCCCAGCATTTT. Protein product: CASTDVGQINQPQHF.

The CDR3, as DNA: TGTGCCAGCAGCAGCGGACTAGCGGATCCTCGTCGAGCCAACGTCCTGACTTTC. This codes for CASSSGLADPRRANVLTF. The chain recombines TRBV7-9 with TRBJ2-6; the match to TRBD2 covers 10 bases. This CDR3 spans 18 amino acids. V trimming: 5 bases; J trimming: 7 bases; junction bases outside the gene matches: 14. Germline lookup yields CDR1 SEHNR and CDR2 FQNEAQ (reference sequence).

The chain couples TRBV27 to TRBJ2-7; TRBD2 aligns across 8 bases. CDR3 length: 15 amino acids. Trimming cost V 3 bases and J 7 bases; bases outside gene matches: 11. Germline CDR1 reads MNHEY; CDR2 reads SMNVEV (reference sequence). The CDR3 here is CASSLGREGPREQYF. CDR3 nucleotide sequence: TGTGCCAGCAGTTTGGGCCGGGAGGGCCCTCGAGAGCAGTACTTC.

The chain joins TRBV9 to TRBJ1-2, with no clear D. Germline V gene lookup returns CDR1 SGDLS and CDR2 YYNGEE. This CDR3 region has 14 residues. Trimming left V 0 bases short and J 8 bases short, with 14 bases between. DNA of the CDR3: TGTGCCAGCAGCGTAGCGGCCGGCGAGCGGGGCTACACCTTC. Its protein product is CASSVAAGERGYTF.

V and J are TRBV10-1 and TRBJ2-1; no clear D. This CDR3 is built from 13 residues. The V and J ends lost 10 bases and 5 bases respectively, with 15 bases between them. Germline V gene sequence: CDR1 WNHNN, CDR2 SYGVQD (reference sequence). CDR3 amino acids: CATKWAANNEQFF. CDR3 bases: TGCGCCACAAAATGGGCAGCTAACAATGAGCAGTTCTTC.

The chain carries TRBV2 and TRBJ1-1; 9 positions match TRBD1. The V gene end was trimmed by 5 bases and the J gene end by 7 bases; junction bases not matched to a gene: 8. This CDR3 contains 14 residues. The germline CDR1 and CDR2 sequences are SNHLY and FYNNEI. The CDR3 DNA reads as TGTGCCAGCAGTTCAGGACAGGGGTTTGGTGAAGCTTTCTTT. It specifies CASSSGQGFGEAFF.

This chain connects TRBV7-9 to TRBJ1-2, with 8 bases matching TRBD1. The germline gives CDR1 SEHNR, CDR2 FQNEAQ (reference sequence). The CDR3 sequence is 16 residues long. J was trimmed by 0 bases and V by 1 base; bases with no gene match: 4. The CDR3 here is CASSLDGQGTNYGYTF. The CDR3 DNA is TGTGCCAGCAGCTTAGATGGACAGGGTACTAACTATGGCTACACCTTC.

The chain has TRBV4-3 and TRBJ2-7, with a weak D call TRBD2 (6 bases). CDR3 size: 16 residues. The germline V gene encodes CDR1 LGHNA and CDR2 YSLEER. V shed 0 bases and J shed 3 bases, with 15 bases lying between them. The DNA for the CDR3 is TGCGCCAGCAGCCAAGATTGGCGGGGCCCAAACTACGAGCAGTACTTC. Translated: CASSQDWRGPNYEQYF.

The chain combines TRBV29-1 with TRBJ2-7, with TRBD2 matching 11 bases. J gave up 3 bases and V 7 bases, and 8 bases lay outside the gene matches. The CDR3 spans 14 residues. The germline V gene encodes CDR1 SQVTM and CDR2 ANQGSEA. The CDR3 nucleotides read TGCAGCGCCAGTGGCGGGACTAGCGGCTACGAGCAGTACTTC. It codes for CSASGGTSGYEQYF.

V is TRBV15 and J is TRBJ2-1; D gene uncertain. Germline values: CDR1 LNHNV, CDR2 YYDKDF (reference sequence). CDR3 length equals 12 residues. The V end was cut by 2 bases, the J end by 12 bases, with 11 bases between. DNA of the CDR3: TGTGCCACCAGCAGACGGAATAGCCCGCAGTTCTTC. This sequence encodes CATSRRNSPQFF.